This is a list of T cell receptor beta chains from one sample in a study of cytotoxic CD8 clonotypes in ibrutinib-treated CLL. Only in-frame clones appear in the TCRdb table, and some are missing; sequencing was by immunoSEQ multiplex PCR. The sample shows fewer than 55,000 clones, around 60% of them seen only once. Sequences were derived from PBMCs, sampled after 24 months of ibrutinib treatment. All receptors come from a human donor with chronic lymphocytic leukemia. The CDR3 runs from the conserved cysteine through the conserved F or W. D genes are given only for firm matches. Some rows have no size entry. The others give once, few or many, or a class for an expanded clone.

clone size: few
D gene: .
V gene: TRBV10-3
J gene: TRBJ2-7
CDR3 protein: CAISEFPREGMNYEQYF
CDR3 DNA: TGTGCCATCAGTGAGTTCCCTAGGGAAGGGATGAACTACGAGCAGTACTTC

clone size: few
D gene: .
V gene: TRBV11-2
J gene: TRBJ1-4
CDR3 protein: CASSLEKGETNEKLFF
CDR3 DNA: TGTGCCAGCAGCTTAGAGAAGGGGGAAACTAATGAAAAACTGTTTTTT

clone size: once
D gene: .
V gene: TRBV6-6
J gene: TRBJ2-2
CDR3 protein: CASTRGNTGELFF
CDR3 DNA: TGTGCCAGCACCAGGGGAAACACCGGGGAGCTGTTTTTT

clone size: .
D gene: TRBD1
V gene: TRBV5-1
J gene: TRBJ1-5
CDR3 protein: CASRSDRNQPQHF
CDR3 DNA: TGCGCCAGCAGGTCGGACAGGAATCAGCCCCAGCATTTT

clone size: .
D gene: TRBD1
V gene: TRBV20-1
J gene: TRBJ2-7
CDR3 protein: CSARERQGWYF
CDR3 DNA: TGCAGTGCTAGAGAACGACAGGGCTGGTACTTC

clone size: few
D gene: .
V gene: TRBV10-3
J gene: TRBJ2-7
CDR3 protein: CAISESSAGSGEQYF
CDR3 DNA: TGTGCCATCAGTGAGTCGTCTGCTGGATCGGGGGAGCAGTACTTC

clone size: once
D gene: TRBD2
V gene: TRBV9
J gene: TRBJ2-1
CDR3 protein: CASSVATSGGALYNEQFF
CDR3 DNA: TGTGCCAGCAGCGTAGCGACTAGCGGGGGGGCCCTCTACAATGAGCAGTTCTTC

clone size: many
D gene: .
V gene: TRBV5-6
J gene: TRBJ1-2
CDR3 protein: CASSGGQPDGYTF
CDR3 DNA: TGTGCCAGCAGCGGCGGACAGCCGGATGGCTACACCTTC

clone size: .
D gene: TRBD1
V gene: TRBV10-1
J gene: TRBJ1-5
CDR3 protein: CASSEGQGYQPQHF
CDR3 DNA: TGCGCCAGCAGTGAGGGACAGGGTTATCAGCCCCAGCATTTT

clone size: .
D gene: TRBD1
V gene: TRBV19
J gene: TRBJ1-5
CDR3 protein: CASRGQANSPQHF
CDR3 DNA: TGTGCCAGTAGGGGACAGGCTAATTCGCCCCAGCATTTT

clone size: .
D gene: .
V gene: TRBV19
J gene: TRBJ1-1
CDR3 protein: CASRQRQYMNTEAFF
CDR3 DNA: TGTGCCAGTAGACAACGACAGTATATGAACACTGAAGCTTTCTTT

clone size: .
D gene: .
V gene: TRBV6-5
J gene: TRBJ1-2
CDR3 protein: CASSSKGGKLTYGYTF
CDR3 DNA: TGTGCCAGCAGTTCAAAAGGTGGGAAACTAACCTATGGCTACACCTTC

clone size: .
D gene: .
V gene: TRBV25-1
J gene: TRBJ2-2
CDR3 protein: CASSASHFDTGELFF
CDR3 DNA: TGTGCCAGCAGTGCGTCTCACTTCGACACCGGGGAGCTGTTTTTT

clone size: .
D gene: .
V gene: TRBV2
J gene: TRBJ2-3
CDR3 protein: CASKVDTDTQYF
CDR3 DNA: TGTGCCAGCAAGGTAGACACAGATACGCAGTATTTT

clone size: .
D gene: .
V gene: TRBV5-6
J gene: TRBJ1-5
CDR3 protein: CASSLGRYQPQHF
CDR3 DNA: TGTGCCAGCAGCTTGGGACGCTATCAGCCCCAGCATTTT

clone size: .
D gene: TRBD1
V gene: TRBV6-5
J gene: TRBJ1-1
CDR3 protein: CASRRQGIENTEAFF
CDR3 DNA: TGTGCCAGCAGACGACAGGGGATCGAGAACACTGAAGCTTTCTTT

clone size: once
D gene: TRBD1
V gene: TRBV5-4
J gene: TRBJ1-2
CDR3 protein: CASRRDRTYGYTF
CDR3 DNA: TGTGCCAGCAGGCGGGACAGGACATATGGCTACACCTTC

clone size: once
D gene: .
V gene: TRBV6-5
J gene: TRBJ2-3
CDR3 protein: CASRRIFSSTDTQYF
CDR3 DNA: TGTGCCAGCAGGAGAATTTTCTCTAGCACAGATACGCAGTATTTT

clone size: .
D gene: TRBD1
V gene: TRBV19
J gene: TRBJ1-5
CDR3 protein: CASSTSPGQGNQPQHF
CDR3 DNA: TGTGCCAGTAGTACGTCCCCGGGACAGGGCAATCAGCCCCAGCATTTT

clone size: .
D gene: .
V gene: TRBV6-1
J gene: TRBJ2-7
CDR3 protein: CASSARNDYEQYF
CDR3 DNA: TGTGCCAGCAGCGCCAGAAATGACTACGAGCAGTACTTC

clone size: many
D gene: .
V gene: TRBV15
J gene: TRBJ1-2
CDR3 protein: CATSRDRGAGYGYTF
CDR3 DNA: TGTGCCACCAGCAGAGATCGAGGGGCGGGCTATGGCTACACCTTC

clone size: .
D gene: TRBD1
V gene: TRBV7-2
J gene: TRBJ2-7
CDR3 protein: CASSFRGQGMYEQYF
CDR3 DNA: TGTGCCAGCAGCTTCAGAGGACAGGGAATGTACGAGCAGTACTTC

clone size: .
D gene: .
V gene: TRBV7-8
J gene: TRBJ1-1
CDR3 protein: CASSLSRTVNTEAFF
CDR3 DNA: TGTGCCAGCAGCCTCTCAAGGACGGTGAACACTGAAGCTTTCTTT

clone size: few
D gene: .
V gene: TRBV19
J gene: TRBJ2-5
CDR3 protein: CASSQRQGGRETQYF
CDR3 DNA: TGTGCCAGTAGCCAAAGACAGGGAGGGAGAGAGACCCAGTACTTC

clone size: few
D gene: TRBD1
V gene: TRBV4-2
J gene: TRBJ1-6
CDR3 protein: CASSPAGQDYNSPLHF
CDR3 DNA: TGTGCCAGCAGCCCAGCCGGACAGGACTATAATTCACCCCTCCACTTT

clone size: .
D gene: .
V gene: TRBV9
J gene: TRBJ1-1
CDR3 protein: CASSVGGGQTNTEAFF
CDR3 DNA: TGTGCCAGCAGCGTAGGTGGAGGACAGACGAACACTGAAGCTTTCTTT

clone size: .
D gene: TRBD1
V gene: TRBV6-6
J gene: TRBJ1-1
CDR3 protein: CASRPRQGKMNTEAFF
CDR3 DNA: TGTGCCAGCCGGCCCCGACAGGGGAAAATGAACACTGAAGCTTTCTTT

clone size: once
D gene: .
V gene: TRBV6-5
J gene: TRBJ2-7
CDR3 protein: CASSALTGTGYEQYF
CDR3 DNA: TGTGCCAGCAGCGCTTTAACAGGGACGGGCTACGAGCAGTACTTC

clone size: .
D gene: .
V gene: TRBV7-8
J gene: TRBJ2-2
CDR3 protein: CASSFFWSGGTDTGELFF
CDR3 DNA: TGTGCCAGCAGCTTTTTTTGGTCAGGGGGGACGGACACCGGGGAGCTGTTTTTT